This T cell receptor beta chain was captured in a study of vaccination effects on CD4 cells after COVID-19. Broader study findings: Clones that were induced by infection or by vaccine showed marked contraction late after vaccination.

The ViraFEST assay expanded antigen-specific CD4+ T cells with viral peptide pools before sequencing. Upon completion of around ten days in culture, CD4+ T cells were isolated. In the vaccine recipients, nucleocapsid antibodies were negative and there was no prior SARS-CoV-2 infection. Supplemented with about 10 IU/ml IL-2 and 7.5 to 10 ug/ml peptides, two million PBMC per well were kept in culture. The authors exchanged half the medium for IL-2 medium on days 3 and 7. The sample holds one count of this clone. What it recognizes is unknown. Here immunoSEQ multiplex PCR was the method, and the copy in TCRdb shows in-frame clones only, minus some. The sample comprises more than 40,000 clones, roughly 79% of which are singletons, and less than 14% rests with the top ten. V lost 1 base and J lost 5, with 11 bases in between. The germline V gene encodes CDR1 LNHDA and CDR2 SQIVND (reference sequence). This CDR3 has 14 residues.

This material consisted of CD4+ T cells from PBMCs cultured with SARS-CoV-2 spike peptides, taken before COVID-19 vaccination. The J gene is TRBJ1-2, the V gene TRBV19, with D possibly being TRBD1 (5 bases). The receptor was derived from a human donor who received a COVID-19 vaccine. CDR3 bases: TGTGCCAGTAGTATAGGCCCAGGGACTTATGGCTACACCTTC. It codes for CASSIGPGTYGYTF.